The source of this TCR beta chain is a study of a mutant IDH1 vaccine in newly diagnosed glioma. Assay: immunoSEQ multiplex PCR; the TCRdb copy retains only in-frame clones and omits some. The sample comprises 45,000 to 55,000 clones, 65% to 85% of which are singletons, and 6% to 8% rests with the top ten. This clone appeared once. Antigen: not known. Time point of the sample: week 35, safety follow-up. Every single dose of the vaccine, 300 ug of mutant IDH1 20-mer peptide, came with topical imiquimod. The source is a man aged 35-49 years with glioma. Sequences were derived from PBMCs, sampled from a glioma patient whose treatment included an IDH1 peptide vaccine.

CDR3 DNA: TGTGCCAGCAGTGGGACAGGGGGCCATAACGAGCAGTACTTC. It yields the protein CASSGTGGHNEQYF. This chain joins TRBV6-1 and TRBJ2-7; 11 bases agree with TRBD1. CDR1 MNHNS and CDR2 SASEGT come from the germline V gene. The length of the CDR3 is 14 residues. The junction had 4 bases not matched to a gene; V was cut back by 4 bases and J by 5 bases.